This T cell receptor beta chain appears in the sequencing data of a study of spatial heterogeneity in lung cancer. Comment on this clonotype: The antigen is unknown.

Time point specified: sample taken at primary tumor resection. Findings and caveats of the study: Counts of expanded alpha and beta TCRs within tumors tracked the tumor nonsynonymous mutation count.

The CDR3 consists of 19 residues. Deletions cut 0 bases from V and 7 bases from J, with 24 bases between. Germline lookup yields CDR1 SGHTA and CDR2 FQGTGA. TCRdb re-analysed the 5' RACE reads in MiXCR, keeping a single row per CDR3 protein. The profile shows 10,000 to 15,000 distinct CDR3 sequences, 4.5% to 6.5% of them singletons. Here the sequenced sample was lung tumor tissue, taken at surgery. The chain recombines TRBV7-3 with TRBJ2-2; the D gene is possibly TRBD2 (6 bases). The sequence was obtained from a male donor with early-stage non-small cell lung cancer. CDR3 bases: TGTGCCAGCAGCTTAACGCGGGCTAGCGTGGGGCAACGGAGCGGGGAGCTGTTTTTT. This encodes CASSLTRASVGQRSGELFF.